These 14 T cell receptor beta chains originate from one sample sequenced in a study of Ad26.COV2.S vaccination and SARS-CoV-2 variants. Treatment described: over 15 received Ad26.COV2.S at low or high dose, single or two shots; five or six received placebo; per-sample allocation not given. The samples date from day 63 after the first vaccine or placebo injection. The protocol was immunoSEQ multiplex PCR, while the TCRdb copy is restricted to in-frame clones and leaves out a portion. This table holds about 350,000 clones, about 86% found once. Sequencing used peripheral blood, obtained in a trial of Ad26.COV2.S vaccine versus placebo. The receptors were gathered from a person between 18 and 59 years old who received the Ad26.COV2.S COVID-19 vaccine or a placebo.

CDR3 protein: CALARGEGGYTF. In nucleotides, the CDR3 is TGTGCCCTCGCGCGGGGAGAGGGCGGCTACACCTTC. The chain recombines TRBV30 with TRBJ1-2; D unclear. The CDR3 has 12 residues. Trimming took off 8 bases at V and 8 bases at J, with 18 bases between the two ends. Germline values: CDR1 GTSNPN, CDR2 SVGIG (reference sequence).

The chain has TRBV28 and TRBJ2-7; maybe TRBD2 (5 bases). Per germline, CDR1 MDHEN and CDR2 SYDVKM. Trimming removed 2 bases from V and 2 bases from J, with 10 bases in between. The CDR3 has 14 amino acids. This chain's CDR3 is CASSLPGMAYEQYF. The CDR3, as DNA: TGTGCCAGCAGTTTACCGGGAATGGCCTACGAGCAGTACTTC.

The rearrangement joins TRBV24-1 to TRBJ2-1; D possibly matches TRBD1 or TRBD2 (5 bases each). There are 17 residues in the CDR3. Trimming took 4 bases from V and 3 from J, leaving 18 bases between them. Germline V gives CDR1 KGHDR, CDR2 SFDVKD. The CDR3 bases are TGTGCCACCAGTGACCGCCGGGACCCGAGGGGCTACAATGAGCAGTTCTTC. Amino acids: CATSDRRDPRGYNEQFF.

V and J are TRBV4-3 and TRBJ2-5; D is undetermined. The CDR3 is 17 residues long. V gave up 0 bases and J gave up 2 bases, with 16 bases separating them. Germline CDR1 and CDR2: LGHNA and YSLEER. The DNA for the CDR3 is TGCGCCAGCAGCCAAGAGGGCTACCCGCCACCTCAAGAGACCCAGTACTTC. This gives the protein CASSQEGYPPPQETQYF.

The CDR3 DNA sequence: TGTGCCAGCAGACGGAGGTCCTACGAGCAGTACTTC. Translating gives CASRRRSYEQYF. The chain employs TRBV28 and TRBJ2-7, with D perhaps matching TRBD2 (5 bases). Trimming shortened V by 6 bases and J by 1 base, and 7 bases separated the two germline ends. The CDR3 has 12 residues. The germline V gene encodes CDR1 MDHEN and CDR2 SYDVKM.

The CDR3 coding sequence is TGTGCCAGCAGCTTAGTTGGGGAAGCGGAGTACGAGCAGTACTTC. It encodes CASSLVGEAEYEQYF. This chain uses TRBV7-2 with TRBJ2-7; D is perhaps TRBD2 (5 bases). V lost 1 base and J lost 4, with 14 bases in between. CDR1 and CDR2 from the germline V gene are SGHTA and FQGNSA. This CDR3 contains 15 residues.

The rearrangement uses TRBV5-1 and TRBJ1-3, with TRBD1 matching 7 bases. Trimming at V came to 4 bases and at J to 6 bases, leaving 10 bases not matched to a gene. CDR3 length: 15 residues. Germline assignment: CDR1 SGHRS and CDR2 YFSETQ. For the CDR3, the DNA is TGCGCCAGCAGCACAGGGACAGAATGGAAAAACACCATATATTTT. Protein product: CASSTGTEWKNTIYF.

This chain joins TRBV30 and TRBJ2-1; 7 bases map to TRBD2. Germline loops: CDR1 GTSNPN, CDR2 SVGIG (reference sequence). The CDR3 sequence is 14 residues long. With 0 bases clipped from V and 7 bases from J, the junction kept 6 bases outside the gene matches. CDR3 protein: CAWSVQAGVNEQFF. CDR3 bases: TGTGCCTGGAGTGTACAGGCGGGAGTAAATGAGCAGTTCTTC.

The rearrangement links TRBV19 to TRBJ2-3; D is unclear. The CDR3 spans 15 residues. The V and J ends lost 0 bases and 4 bases respectively, with 11 bases between them. Germline CDR1 reads LNHDA; CDR2 reads SQIVND (reference sequence). CDR3 in amino acids: CASSIDAAQADTQYF. CDR3 nucleotides: TGTGCCAGTAGTATAGACGCCGCCCAGGCAGATACGCAGTATTTT.

The rearrangement joins TRBV29-1 to TRBJ2-1; no clear D. V lost 4 bases, J lost 7 bases, and 8 bases lay in between. The CDR3 spans 11 residues. The V gene's germline CDR1 is SQVTM and CDR2 ANQGSEA. CDR3 residues: CSVGTTNEQFF. The CDR3 DNA follows: TGCAGCGTTGGCACGACAAATGAGCAGTTCTTC.

This chain joins TRBV3-1 (or the pseudogene TRBV3-2) and TRBJ1-2; 10 positions match TRBD1. There are 15 residues in the CDR3. Trimming cost V 5 bases and J 0 bases; bases outside gene matches: 3. Germline lookup yields CDR1 LGHDT and CDR2 YNNKEL (reference sequence). The CDR3 nucleotides are TGTGCCAGCAGCGACAGGGGGCGCTCTAACTATGGCTACACCTTC. It encodes CASSDRGRSNYGYTF.

V gene TRBV3-1 (or the pseudogene TRBV3-2) combines with J gene TRBJ2-2; D is ambiguous. The CDR3 is 12 amino acids. The germline gives CDR1 LGHDT, CDR2 YNNKEL (reference sequence). With 4 bases removed from V and 5 bases from J, the gap between germline ends came to 5 bases. CDR3 sequence reads: CASSPGTGELFF. CDR3 nucleotides: TGTGCCAGCAGCCCGGGTACCGGGGAGCTGTTTTTT.

The rearrangement joins TRBV19 to TRBJ2-7; D is undetermined. V was trimmed by 4 bases and J by 6 bases, leaving 16 bases between them. The CDR3 extends over 14 amino acids. CDR1 LNHDA and CDR2 SQIVND come from the germline V gene (reference sequence). The DNA of the CDR3 is TGTGCCAGTAGTAAAACATGGGCGGTAAGCGAGCAGTACTTC. Its translation is CASSKTWAVSEQYF.

The chain combines TRBV24-1 with TRBJ1-1, with a possible D match to TRBD1 (5 bases). The CDR3 length is 12 residues. Germline V gene sequence: CDR1 KGHDR, CDR2 SFDVKD. The V and J ends lost 4 bases and 8 bases respectively, with 10 bases between them. The CDR3 protein is CATSDTGREAFF. CDR3 in DNA: TGTGCCACCAGTGACACGGGACGGGAAGCTTTCTTT.